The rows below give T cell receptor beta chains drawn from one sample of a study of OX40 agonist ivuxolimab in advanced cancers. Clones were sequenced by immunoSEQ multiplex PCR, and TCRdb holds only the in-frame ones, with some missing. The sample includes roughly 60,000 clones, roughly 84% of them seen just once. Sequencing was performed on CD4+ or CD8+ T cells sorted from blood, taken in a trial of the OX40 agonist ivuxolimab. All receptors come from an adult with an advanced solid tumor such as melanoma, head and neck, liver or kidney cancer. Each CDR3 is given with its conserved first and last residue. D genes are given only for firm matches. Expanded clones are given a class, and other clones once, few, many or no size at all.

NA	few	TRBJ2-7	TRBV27	TGTGCCACCGGGCTAGCAAGCTCCTACGAGCAGTACTTC	CATGLASSYEQYF
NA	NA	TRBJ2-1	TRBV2	TGTGCCAGAAGAGTTGGGTCCTACAATGAGCAGTTCTTC	CARRVGSYNEQFF
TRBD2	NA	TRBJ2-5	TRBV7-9	TGTGCCAGCAGCTTAACTAGCGGGGAAGAGACCCAGTACTTC	CASSLTSGEETQYF
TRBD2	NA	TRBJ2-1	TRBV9	TGTGCCAGCAGCCCGACTAGCTCCGAGGGCTACAATGAGCAGTTCTTC	CASSPTSSEGYNEQFF
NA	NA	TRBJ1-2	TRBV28	TGTGCCAGCAGTGACGGGACGCGGAATGGCTACACCTTC	CASSDGTRNGYTF
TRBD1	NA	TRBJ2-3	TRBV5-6	TGTGCCAGCACCGTCCCAGGGGGAGCAGATACGCAGTATTTT	CASTVPGGADTQYF
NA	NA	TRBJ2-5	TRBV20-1	TGCCAGATACAGTACCAAGAGACCCAGTACTTC	CQIQYQETQYF
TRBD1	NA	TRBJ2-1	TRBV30	TGTGCCTGGAGCGGGGGACAGGGGGCCGATGAGCAGTTCTTC	CAWSGGQGADEQFF
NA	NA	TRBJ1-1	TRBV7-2	TGTGCCAGCAGCTTAGAGTTACTATACACTGAAGCTTTCTTT	CASSLELLYTEAFF
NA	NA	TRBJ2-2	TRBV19	TGTGCCAGTAGTCCCGGGGGCCTCGGGGAGCTGTTTTTT	CASSPGGLGELFF
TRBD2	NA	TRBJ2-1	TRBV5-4	TGTGCCAGCAGCAGGAGACTAGCGGGAGGGCTGAATGAGCAGTTCTTC	CASSRRLAGGLNEQFF
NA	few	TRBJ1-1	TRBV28	TGTGCCAGCACCCTTCTTGGGGCTGAAGCTTTCTTT	CASTLLGAEAFF
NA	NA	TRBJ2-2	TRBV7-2	TGTGCCAGCAGCCTGAAACTGGGGGCGAGTCACGGGGAGCTGTTTTTT	CASSLKLGASHGELFF
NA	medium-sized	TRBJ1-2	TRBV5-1	TGCGCCAGCAGCTTGGGGTTACCAAACTATGGCTACACCTTC	CASSLGLPNYGYTF
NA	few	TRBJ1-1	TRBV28	TGTGCCAGCAGTCTCGGAATAGGCACTGAAGCTTTCTTT	CASSLGIGTEAFF
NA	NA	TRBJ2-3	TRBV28	TGTGCCAGCAGTTTATCCCCTATGGCGGGAACCAGGGCGGATACGCAGTATTTT	CASSLSPMAGTRADTQYF
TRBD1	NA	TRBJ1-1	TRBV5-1	TGCGCCAGCAGCTTGTCCTACAGGGGAGGTAGGACTGAAGCTTTCTTT	CASSLSYRGGRTEAFF
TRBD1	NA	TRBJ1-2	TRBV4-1	TGCGCCAGCAGCCAAGGGTGGACAGGGCGCTATGGCTACACCTTC	CASSQGWTGRYGYTF
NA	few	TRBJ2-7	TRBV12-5	TGTGCTAGTGGTTTGAATCGGGACGAGCAGTACTTC	CASGLNRDEQYF
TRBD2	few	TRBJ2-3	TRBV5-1	TGCGCCAGCAGCTTGGAACTAGCGGGAGGGACAGATACGCAGTATTTT	CASSLELAGGTDTQYF
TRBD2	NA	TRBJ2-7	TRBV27	TGTGCCAGCAGTTGGACTAGCGGGCGCGAGCAGTACTTC	CASSWTSGREQYF
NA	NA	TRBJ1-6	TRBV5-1	TGCGCCAGCAGCGGGGGGTATAATTCACCCCTCCACTTT	CASSGGYNSPLHF
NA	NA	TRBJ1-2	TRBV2	TGTGCCAGCAGTGAAGGTCTCGGGTGGTTGTATGGCTACACCTTC	CASSEGLGWLYGYTF
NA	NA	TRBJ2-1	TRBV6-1	TGTGCCAGCAGTGAAGCGCGGGTGCAGGCGGGGTACAATGAGCAGTTCTTC	CASSEARVQAGYNEQFF
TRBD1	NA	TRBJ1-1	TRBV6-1	TGTGCCAGCAGTGACCCAGGGGGACTGAACACTGAAGCTTTCTTT	CASSDPGGLNTEAFF
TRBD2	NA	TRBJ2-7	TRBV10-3	TGTGCCATCAGTGAGTCGGTTATGGTAGCGGGAGGGTACGAGCAGTACTTC	CAISESVMVAGGYEQYF
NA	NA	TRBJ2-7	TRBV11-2	TGTGCCAGCAGCTTAGATCTTTCGAGAACAACATACGAGCAGTACTTC	CASSLDLSRTTYEQYF
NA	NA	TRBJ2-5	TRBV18	TGTGCCAGCTCACCCAGTAACGGAGAGACCCAGTACTTC	CASSPSNGETQYF
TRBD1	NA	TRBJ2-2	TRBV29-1	TGCAGCGTTGAAGATTTCGGACAGGCTCACACCGGGGAGCTGTTTTTT	CSVEDFGQAHTGELFF
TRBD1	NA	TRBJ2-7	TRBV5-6	TGTGCCAGCAGCTTGACCCGGGACAGGGGGCTATACGAGCAGTACTTC	CASSLTRDRGLYEQYF
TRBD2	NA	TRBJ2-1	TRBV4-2	TGTGCCAGCAGCCAAGTGATTAGCGGGATCACCTACAATGAGCAGTTCTTC	CASSQVISGITYNEQFF
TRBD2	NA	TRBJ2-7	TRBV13	TGTGCCAGCAGCTCCGCGGTAGCGGGAGTGGGCCACGAGCAGTACTTC	CASSSAVAGVGHEQYF
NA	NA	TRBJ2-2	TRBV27	TGTGCCAGCAGTTTTTTGGGCCCCGGGGAGCTGTTTTTT	CASSFLGPGELFF
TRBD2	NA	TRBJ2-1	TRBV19	TGTGCCAGTAGTATACTGCCCCCGGGACTAGCGGGAGTTGAGAATGAGCAGTTCTTC	CASSILPPGLAGVENEQFF
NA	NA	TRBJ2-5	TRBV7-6	TGTGCCAGCAGCTTATTTCAGGGCGGTGAGCAGTACTTC	CASSLFQGGEQYF
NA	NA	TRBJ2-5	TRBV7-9	TGTGCCAGCAGCTTAGGGGCAGGATACCAAGAGACCCAGTACTTC	CASSLGAGYQETQYF
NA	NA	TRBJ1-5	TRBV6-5	TGTGCCAGCAGTCCTCAGGGATCGAATCAGCCCCAGCATTTT	CASSPQGSNQPQHF
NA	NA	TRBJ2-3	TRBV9	TGTGCCAGCAGCGTAGTAGGGGGTGGGGATACGCAGTATTTT	CASSVVGGGDTQYF
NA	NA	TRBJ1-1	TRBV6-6	TGTGCCAGCAGTTACTCAACCGGGTTGGCTTTCTTT	CASSYSTGLAFF
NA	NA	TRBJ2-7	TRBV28	TGTGCCAGCAGTTTTTCGTCAGGGGGGATGGACGAGCAGTACTTC	CASSFSSGGMDEQYF
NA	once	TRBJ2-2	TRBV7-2	TGTGCCAGCAGCTTTCCTGGGGGCGGGGAGCTGTTTTTT	CASSFPGGGELFF
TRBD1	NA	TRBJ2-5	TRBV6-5	TGTGCCAGCAGTTCCCGGGACAGGGTGCGAGAGACCCAGTACTTC	CASSSRDRVRETQYF
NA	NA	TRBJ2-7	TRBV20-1	TGCAGTGCTAGAGAGTACTACGAGCAGTACTTC	CSAREYYEQYF
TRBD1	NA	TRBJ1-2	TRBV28	TGTGCCAGCAGTTTAATCAGGGGGCGAGGCTACACCTTC	CASSLIRGRGYTF
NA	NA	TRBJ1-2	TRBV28	TGTGCCAGCAGTTTACGCAGGGAGGGCTACACCTTC	CASSLRREGYTF
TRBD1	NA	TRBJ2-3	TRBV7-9	TGTGCCAGCAGCTTAGGTCTTTCGTGGGACAGGGATAGCACAGATACGCAGTATTTT	CASSLGLSWDRDSTDTQYF
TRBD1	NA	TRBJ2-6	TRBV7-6	TGTGCCAGCAGCTCGGAACAGGGGGTGAGCTCTGGGGCCAACGTCCTGACTTTC	CASSSEQGVSSGANVLTF